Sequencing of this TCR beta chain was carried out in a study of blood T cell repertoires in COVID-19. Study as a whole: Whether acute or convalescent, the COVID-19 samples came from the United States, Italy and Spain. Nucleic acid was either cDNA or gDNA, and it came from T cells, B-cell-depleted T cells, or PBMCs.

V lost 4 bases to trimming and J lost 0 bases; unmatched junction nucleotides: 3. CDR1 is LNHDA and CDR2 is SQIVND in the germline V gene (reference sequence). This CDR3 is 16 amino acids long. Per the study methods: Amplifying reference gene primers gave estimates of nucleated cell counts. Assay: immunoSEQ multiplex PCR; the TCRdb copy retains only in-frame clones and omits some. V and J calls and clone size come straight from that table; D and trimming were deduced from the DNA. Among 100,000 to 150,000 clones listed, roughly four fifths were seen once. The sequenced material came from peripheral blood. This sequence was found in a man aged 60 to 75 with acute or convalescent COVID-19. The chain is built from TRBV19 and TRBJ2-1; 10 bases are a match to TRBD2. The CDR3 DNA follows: TGTGCCAGTAGTAACCCTAGCGGGAGCTCCTACAATGAGCAGTTCTTC. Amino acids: CASSNPSGSSYNEQFF.